This T cell receptor beta chain was sequenced in a study of neurological immune-mediated disorders (dated by TCRdb to between 2017 and 2020). At the level of the whole study: Using UMI-based sequencing, the study compared peripheral blood TCR-beta repertoires from patients with HTLV-I-associated myelopathy (HAM/TSP), patients with multiple sclerosis, and healthy controls. Alongside PBMC samples, the set of 106 TCR-beta libraries contained longitudinal samples, technical triplicates, and paired CD4+ and CD8+ T-cell subsets that had been sorted. The cohort was made up of 68 subjects, consisting of around 14 HAM/TSP patients, around 35 multiple sclerosis patients and 20 healthy controls. The paper's findings and limits, for the study overall: No identical CDR3 amino acid sequences were found to be shared among expanded clones across subjects, suggesting that TCR-beta repertoires were private in all groups. TCR clonal expansion was highest in HAM/TSP patients and lowest in MS patients, with MS patients falling below even healthy controls.

Blood bank volunteers in Maryland, USA served as the healthy controls. For unsorted PBMC libraries, 2 million PBMCs were used after storage in RNAlater at -80 degrees C until RNA extraction. PBMCs were separated from peripheral blood using Ficoll-Hypaque density gradient centrifugation and then cryopreserved in liquid nitrogen. cDNA synthesis used template-switch 5'RACE with a primer carrying a 10-nucleotide random unique molecular identifier tagging each TCR transcript. Each sequencing run produced over 170 million TCR-beta sequences covering 15-18 subjects. Total RNA was extracted with the RNeasy kit. TCR-beta VDJ regions were amplified with primers for the TCR constant region and the 5'RACE anchor, using the KAPA Real-time Library Amplification kit. A first PCR added sample indexes and Illumina adaptors, and a second PCR then raised library yield. After purification with Ampure beads, the TCR product of roughly 650 bp was size-selected on a 2% E-gel SizeSelection system. Before pooling, libraries had their quality checked on a Bioanalyzer, their concentration measured with Qubit, and their quantity determined with the Kapa Library Quantification kit. Libraries were sequenced paired-end 2 x 150 bp on an Illumina HiSeq 2500. To increase sequence diversity, roughly 24-32% phiX was spiked into each library pool. In the source study's methods: The UMI-based MiGEC pipeline processed quality-filtered reads and removed over 80% of raw TCR sequences during error correction. IMGT germline references were used for aligning VDJ genes, and each clonotype was defined as a unique CDR3 amino acid sequence together with its V-J genes. VDJtools evaluated clonal expansion, Shannon diversity and CDR3 relatedness (CalcPairwiseDistances, ClusterSamples); CLCbio workbench built phylogenetic trees. Clones with at least 8 unique UMIs were defined as expanded, with this threshold being based on coefficient-of-variation modelling across technical triplicates. Using fastp trimming at Q25 and MiXCR clonotype assembly, TCRdb reanalyzed the public sequencing data and kept in-frame beta chains. When rows share a CDR3 protein, they turn into one entry using the most common DNA and genes. The V and J calls come from TCRdb's annotation, not from the publication. For this sample there are roughly 56,000 distinct CDR3 sequences; around 10% appear just once. About 1.7% of the sample is held by the ten biggest clonotypes.

Relative to germline, V is 2 bases shorter and J is 7 bases shorter, with 8 bases between their ends. The CDR3 holds 13 amino acids from the cysteine to the phenylalanine. Only the CDR3 portion is preserved as DNA: 39 bases, with reading frame beginning at the first base. This clonotype was seen at least ten times. No antigen is known for it. Base qualities are not recorded, but no much larger clone differs from it by a single base. Rearrangement joined TRBV12-3 or TRBV12-4 to TRBJ2-2, with the D gene too uncertain to name. Sample: PBMCs. The sequence was collected from a man aged 60-69 years in good health. The CDR3 loop reads CASSLSSIGELFF. The nucleotide sequence is TGTGCCAGCAGTTTAAGCTCAATCGGGGAGCTGTTTTTT.